This passage covers 13 T cell receptor beta chains from one sample sequenced in a study of breast tumors, draining lymph nodes, adjacent tissues. TCRdb reprocessed the multiplex PCR reads with MiXCR, giving one entry per CDR3 protein. The sample shows 11,000 to 15,000 distinct CDR3 sequences, less than 70% of them seen only once. The sequenced material came from tumor-adjacent breast tissue. These receptors were collected from a female donor with breast cancer. Some clones in this sample may be carry-over from other donors' samples.

Ten or more counts support this clonotype. This may arise from a read error, as a much more abundant clone is one base away. V gene TRBV6-2 or TRBV6-3 combines with J gene TRBJ2-2, with unresolved D. Germline V gene lookup returns CDR1 MNHEY and CDR2 SVGEGT. The length of the CDR3 is 11 residues. Trimming left V 11 bases short and J 5 bases short, with 9 bases between. The CDR3 sequence is CAASPTGELFF. The CDR3 coding sequence is TGTGCCGCATCACCTACCGGGGAGCTGTTTTTT.

The V gene is TRBV28, the J gene TRBJ2-7, with D tentatively TRBD1 (5 bases). V gave up 5 bases and J gave up 2 bases, with 7 bases separating them. This CDR3 has 12 amino acids. Germline V gives CDR1 MDHEN, CDR2 SYDVKM. The CDR3 reads CASSQTAYEQYF. CDR3 nucleotides: TGTGCCAGCAGTCAGACAGCCTACGAGCAGTACTTC.

This clonotype came up many times. The CDR3 DNA reads as TGTGCCAGCAGCTTCGTCCCGGGACTAGCGGGGAATGAGCAGTTCTTC. It codes for CASSFVPGLAGNEQFF. The chain combines TRBV7-3 with TRBJ2-1; TRBD2 matches 13 bases. Looked up from germline, CDR1 is SGHTA and CDR2 is FQGTGA. V lost 3 bases and J lost 7; bases outside the gene matches: 6. This CDR3 is built from 16 residues.

This chain joins TRBV10-3 and TRBJ2-3; TRBD2 might be the D (5 bases). This CDR3 spans 14 amino acids. Germline CDR1 is ENHRY and CDR2 is SYGVKD. V gave up 4 bases and J gave up 2 bases, with 10 bases separating them. CDR3 in amino acids: CAISGKGATDTQYF. The CDR3 DNA reads as TGTGCCATCAGTGGGAAGGGAGCCACAGATACGCAGTATTTT.

A note on this clonotype: Given the absence of the conserved phenylalanine or tryptophan at the CDR3 end, a read error is likely. It is unclear where the CDR3 begins or ends on the DNA, so no DNA is shown, and the CDR3 is as TCRdb lists it. The rearrangement links TRBV20-1 to TRBJ2-1; the table calls TRBD2, which could not be checked here. Inclusive of both ends, the CDR3 amounts to 15 amino acids. Per germline, CDR1 DFQATT and CDR2 SNEGSKA (reference sequence). The CDR3 is CSASLGLAGGREQSL.

Remarks on this clonotype: This may be a read error: a much more frequent sequence differs by one nucleotide. The J gene is TRBJ2-2, the V gene TRBV5-6; D might be TRBD2 (6 bases). The germline V gene encodes CDR1 SGHDT and CDR2 YYEEEE. V lost 3 bases, J lost 4 bases, and 16 bases lay in between. This CDR3 has 16 amino acids. For the CDR3, the DNA is TGTGCCAGCAGCTGGGGGGAGGTGAGGGCCACCGGGGAGCTGTTTTTT. Encoded protein: CASSWGEVRATGELFF. The entire variable domain, with the rest obtained from reference TRBV5-6 and TRBJ2-2, is as follows: DAGVTQSPTHLIKTRGQQVTLRCSPKSGHDTVSWYQQALGQGPQFIFQYYEEEERQRGNFPDRFSGHQFPNYSSELNVNALLLGDSALYLCASSWGEVRATGELFFGEGSRLTVL.

The rearrangement joins TRBV4-1 to TRBJ1-6; no firm D call. V was cut by 1 base and J by 5 bases, with 6 bases left in between. This CDR3 has 14 amino acids. The germline V gene has CDR1 MGHRA and CDR2 YSYEKL. The CDR3: CASSQGPNNSPLHF. The CDR3 DNA sequence: TGCGCCAGCAGCCAAGGACCTAATAATTCACCCCTCCACTTT.

This clonotype was picked up many times. The rearrangement joins TRBV5-8 to TRBJ2-3; the D gene is possibly TRBD1 (5 bases). In germline, CDR1 is SGHTS, CDR2 YDEGEE. The CDR3 covers 18 residues. Trimming removed 1 base at V and 0 bases at J, with 18 bases between. For the CDR3, the DNA is TGTGCCAGCAGCTTGCCCTTAGACAGTACTACTAGCACAGATACGCAGTATTTT. Translating gives CASSLPLDSTTSTDTQYF.

The chain couples TRBV20-1 to TRBJ1-5, with unresolved D. CDR1 and CDR2 from the germline V gene are DFQATT and SNEGSKA (reference sequence). Trimming left V 0 bases short and J 10 bases short, with 10 bases between. This CDR3 is 12 amino acids long. CDR3 sequence: CSARDPNSPQHF. The DNA of the CDR3 is TGCAGTGCTAGAGATCCAAACTCCCCCCAGCATTTT.

This clonotype appeared many times. This sequence joins TRBV5-1 and TRBJ2-3; no definite D call. V lost 0 bases to trimming and J lost 6 bases, with 11 bases between them. From germline, CDR1 is SGHRS and CDR2 YFSETQ. This CDR3 contains 14 residues. As DNA, the CDR3 is TGCGCCAGCAGCTTGGGCGGAGTAGAGGATACGCAGTATTTT. Its translation is CASSLGGVEDTQYF.

Within the sample, this clonotype is medium-sized (0.01 to 0.1%). The chain couples TRBV7-2 to TRBJ2-7, with a tentative D call TRBD2 (5 bases). V was shortened by 2 bases and J by 3 bases, with 8 bases between the two germline ends. This CDR3 region has 13 residues. Germline V gene sequence: CDR1 SGHTA, CDR2 FQGNSA. CDR3 loop: CASSLLRDYEQYF. Here the CDR3 DNA reads TGTGCCAGCAGCTTACTCCGGGACTACGAGCAGTACTTC. Full variable domain (outside the CDR3, taken from reference TRBV7-2 and TRBJ2-7): GAGVSQSPSNKVTEKGKDVELRCDPISGHTALYWYRQSLGQGLEFLIYFQGNSAPDKSGLPSDRFSAERTGGSVSTLTIQRTQQEDSAVYLCASSLLRDYEQYFGPGTRLTVT.

This clonotype has ten or more counts. The DNA of the CDR3 is TGTGCCAGCAGTTCGAGGGGAGCCCTACGGTTCTTC. Translated: CASSSRGALRFF. The rearrangement links TRBV6-2 or TRBV6-3 to TRBJ2-1; D is possibly TRBD1 or TRBD2 (5 bases each). CDR1 is MNHEY, CDR2 SVGEGT, per germline. V was pared by 4 bases and J by 15 bases, with 16 bases between. CDR3 length equals 12 residues.

The chain employs TRBV19 and TRBJ1-3; tentative D call: TRBD1 (5 bases). The CDR3 totals 13 residues. Germline V gene sequence: CDR1 LNHDA, CDR2 SQIVND (reference sequence). V was trimmed by 7 bases and J by 9 bases, leaving 16 bases between them. The CDR3 region is CASTLGGRATIYF. The DNA of the CDR3 is TGTGCCAGTACCTTGGGGGGGAGAGCCACCATATATTTT.